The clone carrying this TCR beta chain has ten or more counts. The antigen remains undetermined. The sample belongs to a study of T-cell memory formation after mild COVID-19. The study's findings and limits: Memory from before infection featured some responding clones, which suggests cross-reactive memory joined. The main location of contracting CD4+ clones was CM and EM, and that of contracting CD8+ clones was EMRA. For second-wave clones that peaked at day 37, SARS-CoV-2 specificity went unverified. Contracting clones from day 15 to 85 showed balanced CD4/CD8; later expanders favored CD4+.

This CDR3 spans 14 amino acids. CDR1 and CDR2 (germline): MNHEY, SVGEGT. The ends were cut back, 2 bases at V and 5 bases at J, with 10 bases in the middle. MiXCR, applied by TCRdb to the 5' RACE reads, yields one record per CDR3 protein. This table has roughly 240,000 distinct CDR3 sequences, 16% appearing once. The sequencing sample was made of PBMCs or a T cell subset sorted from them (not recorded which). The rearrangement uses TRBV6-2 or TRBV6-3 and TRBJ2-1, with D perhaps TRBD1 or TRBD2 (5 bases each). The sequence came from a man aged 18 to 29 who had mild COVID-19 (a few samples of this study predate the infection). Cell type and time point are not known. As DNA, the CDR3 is TGTGCCAGCAGTTACCGGGACGTCCACAATGAGCAGTTCTTC. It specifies CASSYRDVHNEQFF.